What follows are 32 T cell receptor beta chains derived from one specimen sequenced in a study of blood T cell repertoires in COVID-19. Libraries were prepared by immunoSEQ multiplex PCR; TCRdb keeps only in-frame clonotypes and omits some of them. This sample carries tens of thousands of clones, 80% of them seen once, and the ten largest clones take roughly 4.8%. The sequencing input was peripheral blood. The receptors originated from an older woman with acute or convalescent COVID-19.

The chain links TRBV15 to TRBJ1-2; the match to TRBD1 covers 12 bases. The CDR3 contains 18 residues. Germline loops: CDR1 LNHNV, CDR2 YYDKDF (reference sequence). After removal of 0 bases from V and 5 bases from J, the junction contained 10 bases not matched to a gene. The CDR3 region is CATSRDSGQGALGYGYTF. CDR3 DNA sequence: TGTGCCACCAGCAGAGATTCGGGACAGGGGGCATTGGGTTATGGCTACACCTTC.

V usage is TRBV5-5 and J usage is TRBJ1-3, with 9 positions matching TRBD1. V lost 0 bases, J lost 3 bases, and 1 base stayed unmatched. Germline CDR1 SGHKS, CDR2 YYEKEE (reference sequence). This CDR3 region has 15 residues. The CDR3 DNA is TGTGCCAGCAGCTTGGGACAGGGGGTTGGAAACACCATATATTTT. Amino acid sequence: CASSLGQGVGNTIYF.

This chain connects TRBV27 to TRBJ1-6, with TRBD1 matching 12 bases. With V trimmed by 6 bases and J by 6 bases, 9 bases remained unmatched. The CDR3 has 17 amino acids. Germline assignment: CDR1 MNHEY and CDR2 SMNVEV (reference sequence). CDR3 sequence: CASSPWDRGLGNSPLHF. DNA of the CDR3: TGTGCCAGCAGCCCCTGGGACAGGGGGCTTGGTAATTCACCCCTCCACTTT.

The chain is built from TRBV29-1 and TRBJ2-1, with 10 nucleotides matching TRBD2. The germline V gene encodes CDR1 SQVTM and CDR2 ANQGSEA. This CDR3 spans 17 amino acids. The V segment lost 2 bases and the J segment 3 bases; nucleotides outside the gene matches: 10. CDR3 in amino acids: CSVETSGASLVYNEQFF. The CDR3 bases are TGCAGCGTTGAAACTAGCGGGGCCTCCCTTGTCTACAATGAGCAGTTCTTC.

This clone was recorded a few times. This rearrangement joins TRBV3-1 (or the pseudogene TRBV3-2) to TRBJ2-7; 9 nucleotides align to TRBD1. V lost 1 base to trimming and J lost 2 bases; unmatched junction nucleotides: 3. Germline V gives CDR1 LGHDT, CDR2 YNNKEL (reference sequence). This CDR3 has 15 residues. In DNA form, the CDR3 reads TGTGCCAGCAGCCAAGGGGACAGGGTACCCTACGAGCAGTACTTC. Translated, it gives CASSQGDRVPYEQYF.

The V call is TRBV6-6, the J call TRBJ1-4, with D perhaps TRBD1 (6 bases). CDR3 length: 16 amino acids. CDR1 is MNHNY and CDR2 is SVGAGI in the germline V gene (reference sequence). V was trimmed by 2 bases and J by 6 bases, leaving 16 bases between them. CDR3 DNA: TGTGCCAGCAGTTACCCCTTGGGGGCTAAGGATGAAAAACTGTTTTTT. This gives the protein CASSYPLGAKDEKLFF.

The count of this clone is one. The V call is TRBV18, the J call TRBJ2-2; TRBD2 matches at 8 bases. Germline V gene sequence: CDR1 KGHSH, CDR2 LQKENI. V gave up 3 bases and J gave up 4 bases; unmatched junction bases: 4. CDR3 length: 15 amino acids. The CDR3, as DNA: TGTGCCAGCTCACCCCGGGGGGGCCGCACCGGGGAGCTGTTTTTT. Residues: CASSPRGGRTGELFF.

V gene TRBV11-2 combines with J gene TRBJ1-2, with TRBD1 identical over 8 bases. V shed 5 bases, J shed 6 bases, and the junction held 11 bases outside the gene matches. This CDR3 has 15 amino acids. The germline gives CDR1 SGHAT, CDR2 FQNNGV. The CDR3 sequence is CASSARLDRADGYTF. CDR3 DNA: TGTGCCAGCAGCGCCAGGTTGGACAGGGCGGATGGCTACACCTTC.

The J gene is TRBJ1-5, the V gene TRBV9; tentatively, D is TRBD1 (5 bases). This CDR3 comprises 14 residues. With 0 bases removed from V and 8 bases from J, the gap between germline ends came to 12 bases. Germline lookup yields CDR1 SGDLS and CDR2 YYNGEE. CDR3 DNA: TGTGCCAGCAGCGTAGGTAGGGGTGATGAGCCCCAGCATTTT. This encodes CASSVGRGDEPQHF.

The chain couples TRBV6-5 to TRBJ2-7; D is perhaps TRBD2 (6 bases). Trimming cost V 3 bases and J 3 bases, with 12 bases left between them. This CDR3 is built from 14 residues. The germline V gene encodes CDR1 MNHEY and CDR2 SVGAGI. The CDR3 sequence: CASSYLADFYEQYF. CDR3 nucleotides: TGTGCCAGCAGTTATTTAGCGGATTTCTACGAGCAGTACTTC.

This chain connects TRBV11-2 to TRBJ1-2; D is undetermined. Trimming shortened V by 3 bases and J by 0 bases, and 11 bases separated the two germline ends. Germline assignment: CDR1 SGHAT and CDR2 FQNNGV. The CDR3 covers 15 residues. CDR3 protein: CASSFYRISNYGYTF. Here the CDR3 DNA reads TGTGCCAGCAGCTTTTACAGAATCTCTAACTATGGCTACACCTTC.

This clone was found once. CDR3 loop: CSVGGQIEGGYTF. The CDR3 DNA sequence: TGCAGCGTTGGAGGGCAGATTGAGGGTGGCTACACCTTC. The rearrangement joins TRBV29-1 to TRBJ1-2, with D unresolved. The germline gives CDR1 SQVTM, CDR2 ANQGSEA. The V gene lost 4 bases and the J gene lost 7 bases, with 16 bases spanning the gap. CDR3 length: 13 amino acids.

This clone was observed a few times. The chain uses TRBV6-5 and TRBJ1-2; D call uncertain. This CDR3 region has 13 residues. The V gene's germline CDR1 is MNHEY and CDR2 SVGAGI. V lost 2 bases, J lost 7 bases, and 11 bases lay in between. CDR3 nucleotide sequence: TGTGCCAGCAGTTACAGAACAGTGGGTGGCTACACCTTC. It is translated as CASSYRTVGGYTF.

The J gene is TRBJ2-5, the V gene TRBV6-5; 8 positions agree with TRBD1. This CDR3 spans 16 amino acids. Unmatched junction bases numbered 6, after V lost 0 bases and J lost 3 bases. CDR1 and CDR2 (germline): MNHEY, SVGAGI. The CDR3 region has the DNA TGTGCCAGCAGTTACTCGACAGGGGATTTAGAAGAGACCCAGTACTTC. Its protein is CASSYSTGDLEETQYF.

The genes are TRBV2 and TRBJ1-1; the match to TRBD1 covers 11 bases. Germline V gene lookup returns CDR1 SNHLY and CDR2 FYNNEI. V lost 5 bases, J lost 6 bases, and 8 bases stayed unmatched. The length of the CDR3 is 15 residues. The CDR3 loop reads CASSTRTGGVAEAFF. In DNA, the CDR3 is TGTGCCAGCAGTACCCGGACAGGGGGCGTCGCTGAAGCTTTCTTT.

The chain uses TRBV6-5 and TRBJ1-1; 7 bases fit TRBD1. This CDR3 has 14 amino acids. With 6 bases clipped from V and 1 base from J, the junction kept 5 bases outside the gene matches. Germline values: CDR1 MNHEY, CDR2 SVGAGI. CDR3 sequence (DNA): TGTGCCAGCAGCCCGGGACAGTCGAACACTGAAGCTTTCTTT. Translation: CASSPGQSNTEAFF.

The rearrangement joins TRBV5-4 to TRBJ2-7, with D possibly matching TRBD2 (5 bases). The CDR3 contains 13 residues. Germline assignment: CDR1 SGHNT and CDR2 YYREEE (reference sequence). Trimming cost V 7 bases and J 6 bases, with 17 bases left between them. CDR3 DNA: TGTGCCAGCTCCTACCCGGGGTTTTCCGAGCAGTACTTC. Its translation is CASSYPGFSEQYF.

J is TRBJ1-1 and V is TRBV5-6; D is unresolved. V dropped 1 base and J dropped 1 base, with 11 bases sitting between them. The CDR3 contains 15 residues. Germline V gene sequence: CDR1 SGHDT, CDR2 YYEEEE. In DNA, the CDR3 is TGTGCCAGCAGCTTGCTAAGGCGGAGGAACACTGAAGCTTTCTTT. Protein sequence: CASSLLRRRNTEAFF.

CDR3 in amino acids: CASSSWDTDYEQYF. DNA for the CDR3: TGTGCCAGCAGCTCCTGGGACACCGACTACGAGCAGTACTTC. The J gene is TRBJ2-7, the V gene TRBV5-5; perhaps TRBD1 as D (6 bases). This CDR3 is 14 amino acids long. CDR1 and CDR2 (germline): SGHKS, YYEKEE (reference sequence). V was trimmed by 3 bases and J by 3 bases, leaving 13 bases between them.

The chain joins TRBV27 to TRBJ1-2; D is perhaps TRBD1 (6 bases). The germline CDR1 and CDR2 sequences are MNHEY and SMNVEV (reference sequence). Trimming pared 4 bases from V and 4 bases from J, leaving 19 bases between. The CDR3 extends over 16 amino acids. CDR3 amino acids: CASSSPMAGAGYGYTF. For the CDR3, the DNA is TGTGCCAGCAGTTCCCCCATGGCAGGGGCGGGCTATGGCTACACCTTC.

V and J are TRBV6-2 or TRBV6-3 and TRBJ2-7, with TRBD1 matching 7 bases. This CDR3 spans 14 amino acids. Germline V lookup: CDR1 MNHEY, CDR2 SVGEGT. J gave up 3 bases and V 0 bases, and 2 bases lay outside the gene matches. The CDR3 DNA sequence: TGTGCCAGCAGTTACTCGAGACAGGGCTACGAGCAGTACTTC. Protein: CASSYSRQGYEQYF.

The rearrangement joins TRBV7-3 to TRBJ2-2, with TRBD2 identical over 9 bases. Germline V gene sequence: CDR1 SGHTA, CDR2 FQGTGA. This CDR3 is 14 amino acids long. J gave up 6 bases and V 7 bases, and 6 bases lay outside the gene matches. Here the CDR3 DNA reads TGTGCCAGCAAAGTCAGACTAGCGGCCGGGGAGCTGTTTTTT. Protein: CASKVRLAAGELFF.

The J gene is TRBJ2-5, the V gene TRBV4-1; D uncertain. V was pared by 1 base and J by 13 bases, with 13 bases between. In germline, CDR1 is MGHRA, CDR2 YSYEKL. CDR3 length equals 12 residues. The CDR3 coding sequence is TGCGCCAGCAGCCAAGCAAAGGCAGACTTGTACTTC. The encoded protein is CASSQAKADLYF.

The CDR3 DNA reads TGCGCCAGCAGCTTGGCCGTCGGTCCCAATGGCTACACCTTC. It codes for CASSLAVGPNGYTF. The chain joins TRBV5-1 to TRBJ1-2, with D unclear. The V gene's germline CDR1 is SGHRS and CDR2 YFSETQ. The CDR3 runs 14 residues. Trimming removed 0 bases at V and 6 bases at J, with 12 bases between. Supplemented by reference TRBV5-1 and TRBJ1-2, the full variable domain reads KAGVTQTPRYLIKTRGQQVTLSCSPISGHRSVSWYQQTPGQGLQFLFEYFSETQRNKGNFPGRFSGRQFSNSRSEMNVSTLELGDSALYLCASSLAVGPNGYTFGSGTRLTVV.

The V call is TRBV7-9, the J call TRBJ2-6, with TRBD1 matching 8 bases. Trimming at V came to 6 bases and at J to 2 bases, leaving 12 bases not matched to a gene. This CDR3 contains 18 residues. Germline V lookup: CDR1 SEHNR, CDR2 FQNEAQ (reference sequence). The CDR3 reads CASSHSGTGTPGANVLTF. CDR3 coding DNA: TGTGCCAGCAGTCATTCAGGGACAGGTACTCCTGGGGCCAACGTCCTGACTTTC.

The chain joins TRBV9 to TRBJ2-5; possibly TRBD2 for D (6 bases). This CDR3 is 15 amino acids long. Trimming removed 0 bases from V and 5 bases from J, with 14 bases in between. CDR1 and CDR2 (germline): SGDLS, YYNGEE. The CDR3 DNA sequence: TGTGCCAGCAGCGTAGAATCCGGGGGTGGTGAGACCCAGTACTTC. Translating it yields CASSVESGGGETQYF.

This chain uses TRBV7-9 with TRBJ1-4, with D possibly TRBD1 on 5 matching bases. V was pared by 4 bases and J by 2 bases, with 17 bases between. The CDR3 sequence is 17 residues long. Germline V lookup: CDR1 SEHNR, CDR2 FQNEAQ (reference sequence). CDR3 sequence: CASSSASGGATNEKLFF. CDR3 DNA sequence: TGTGCCAGCAGCTCGGCGTCGGGGGGAGCGACTAATGAAAAACTGTTTTTT.

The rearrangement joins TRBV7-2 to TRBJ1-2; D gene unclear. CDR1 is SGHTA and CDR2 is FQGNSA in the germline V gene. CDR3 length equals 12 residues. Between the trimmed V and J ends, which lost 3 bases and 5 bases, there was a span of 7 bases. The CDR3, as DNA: TGTGCCAGCAGCTTTCATCAATATGGCTACACCTTC. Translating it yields CASSFHQYGYTF.

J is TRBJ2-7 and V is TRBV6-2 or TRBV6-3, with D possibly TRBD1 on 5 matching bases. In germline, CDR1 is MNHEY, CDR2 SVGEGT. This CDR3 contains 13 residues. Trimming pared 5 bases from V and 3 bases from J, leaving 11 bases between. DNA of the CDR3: TGTGCCAGCAGTCACCTCGACAGCTACGAGCAGTACTTC. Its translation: CASSHLDSYEQYF.

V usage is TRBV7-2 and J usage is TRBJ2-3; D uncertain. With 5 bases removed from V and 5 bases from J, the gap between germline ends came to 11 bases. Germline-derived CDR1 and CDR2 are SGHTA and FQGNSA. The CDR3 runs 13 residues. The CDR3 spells CASSPSRGDTQYF. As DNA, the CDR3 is TGTGCCAGCAGCCCCTCCCGAGGAGATACGCAGTATTTT.

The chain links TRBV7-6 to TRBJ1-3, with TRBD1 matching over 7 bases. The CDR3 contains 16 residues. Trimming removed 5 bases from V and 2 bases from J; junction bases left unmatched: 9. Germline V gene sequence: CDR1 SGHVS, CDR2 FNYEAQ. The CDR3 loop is CASSPRQGATGNTIYF. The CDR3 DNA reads TGTGCCAGCAGCCCCCGACAGGGAGCGACTGGAAACACCATATATTTT.

CDR3 DNA: TGCGCCAGCAGCCAAGATCTGGGCGGGGGGGCCACAGATACGCAGTATTTT. Translating it yields CASSQDLGGGATDTQYF. This sequence joins TRBV4-3 and TRBJ2-3, with 9 bases that match TRBD2. The trim removed 0 bases at V and 2 bases at J, leaving 6 bases unmatched. The CDR3 is 17 residues long. CDR1 is LGHNA and CDR2 is YSLEER in the germline V gene.